This is a list of T cell receptor beta chains from one sample in a study of blood T cell repertoires in COVID-19. Measured with immunoSEQ multiplex PCR; TCRdb has only the in-frame clones, and not every one. The data contain 120,000 to 150,000 clones, 65% to 90% of them singletons. Input material: peripheral blood. The receptors here all came from a man in his fifties or sixties with acute or convalescent COVID-19. The CDR3 runs from the conserved cysteine through the conserved F or W. Each record gives: D gene, V gene, clone size, J gene, CDR3 DNA, CDR3 protein. D genes are given only for firm matches. Part of the rows lack a size; the others show once, few, many or a class for expanded clones.

>-|TRBV28|-|TRBJ2-5
TGTGCCAGCGGGACACAAGAGGCCCAGTACTTC
CASGTQEAQYF
>TRBD2|TRBV24-1|once|TRBJ2-1
TGTGCCACCAGTGACCGTACTAGCGACTCGAGGGATGAGCAGTTCTTC
CATSDRTSDSRDEQFF
>TRBD1|TRBV5-1|few|TRBJ2-7
TGCGCCAGCAAGGGAGGACAGGGAGCCTACGAGCAGTACTTC
CASKGGQGAYEQYF
>-|TRBV28|-|TRBJ1-4
TGTGCCAGCAGGGGGGGGCCCAATGAAAAACTGTTTTTT
CASRGGPNEKLFF
>TRBD2|TRBV5-1|-|TRBJ2-7
TGCGCCAGCAGCCCGGGAGGGGGCGAGCAGTACTTC
CASSPGGGEQYF
>TRBD1|TRBV7-8|-|TRBJ2-7
TGTGCCAGCAGCTTACCGGGACAGGGGGATTACGAGCAGTACTTC
CASSLPGQGDYEQYF
>TRBD2|TRBV4-2|-|TRBJ2-1
TGTGCCAGCAGCCAAGATACGGGAGCCTGGCGGGGGAGTTACAATGAGCAGTTCTTC
CASSQDTGAWRGSYNEQFF
>-|TRBV6-4|-|TRBJ1-1
TGTGCCAGCAGTGACTCGAGGGCGGGGTTCCGGTTTGACGAAGCTTTCTTT
CASSDSRAGFRFDEAFF
>-|TRBV5-1|-|TRBJ2-1
TGCGCCAGCAGCTTTAGGAGCGCACTTTACAATGAGCAGTTCTTC
CASSFRSALYNEQFF
>TRBD1|TRBV28|-|TRBJ1-6
TGTGCCAGCAGTTTTGGGGGATGGACAGGGAATTCACCCCTCCACTTT
CASSFGGWTGNSPLHF
>TRBD1|TRBV19|-|TRBJ1-3
TGTGCCAGTAGTGCGAGAACAGGGGCTGGAAACACCATATATTTT
CASSARTGAGNTIYF